The T cell receptor (beta chain) under discussion was sequenced for a study of control samples from healthy donors and cancer patients. Germline trimming cut 1 base from V and 3 bases from J; bases unmatched to any gene: 2. Germline CDR1 reads MNHNS; CDR2 reads SASEGT. This CDR3 spans 15 amino acids. Note on this clone: The same CDR3 also results from other DNA sequences found in this sample.

The assay was immunoSEQ multiplex PCR, and TCRdb's table has in-frame clones only and misses some. The table has about 140,000 clones, about 89% seen once. The sequence was obtained from a young man in good health. Sequences were obtained from blood. J is TRBJ2-1 and V is TRBV6-1, with 8 nucleotides matching TRBD2. The CDR3 DNA reads as TGTGCCAGCAGTGAAGGGCTAGCGGGCTACAATGAGCAGTTCTTC. Translating it yields CASSEGLAGYNEQFF.